This T cell receptor (beta chain) is from a study of T cells after yellow fever vaccination. Study in general: In the case of low-cell-number fractions, SMART-Seq v4 Ultra Low Input was used for preparation. Study findings and constraints: The booster saw the reappearance of most primary-vaccination clones (nearly 98% CD4, about 85% CD8).

This clonotype has more than one count but fewer than ten. The antigen is undetermined. As TCR cDNA was made by 5'RACE template switching, a universal primer site and UMIs were added. TCRdb reprocessed the 5' RACE reads with MiXCR, giving one entry per CDR3 protein. Among fewer than 85,000 distinct CDR3 sequences listed, about 7.7% were seen once. After removal of 5 bases from V and 1 base from J, the junction contained 6 bases not matched to a gene. Per the germline V gene, CDR1 is SGHTA and CDR2 is FQGTGA. There are 17 residues in the CDR3. The chain has TRBV7-3 and TRBJ2-3, with TRBD2 matching over 13 bases. This TCR was sampled from a man younger than 45 who received the YFV17D yellow fever vaccine. The specimen was CD8+ T cells sorted from PBMCs, collected on the day of the yellow fever booster vaccination. The CDR3 bases are TGTGCCAGCAGCCTAGGACTAGCGGGAGCCGGCACAGATACGCAGTATTTT. It encodes CASSLGLAGAGTDTQYF.